These T cell receptor beta chains were read from a single sample in a study of T cells in Graves' hyperthyroidism and ophthalmopathy. TCRdb processed the multiplex PCR reads anew with MiXCR; each CDR3 protein has one entry. The top ten hold approximately 12% of the sample, which has 500,000 to 800,000 distinct CDR3 sequences, about 14% seen once. The sample was blood. Receptor source: a woman aged 50 to 60 with Graves' ophthalmopathy. CDR3s include the opening cysteine and the closing phenylalanine or tryptophan. D genes are given only for firm matches. Clone size is stated in some rows and not others, as once, few, many or a class when expanded.

d_call	v_call	clone_size	j_call	cdr3_aa	cdr3_nt
.	TRBV19	few	TRBJ2-5	CASSHQDYTETQYF	TGTGCCAGTAGCCATCAGGACTATACAGAGACCCAGTACTTC
.	TRBV11-2	many	TRBJ2-3	CASSLKGEFTDTQYF	TGTGCCAGCAGCTTAAAGGGGGAGTTCACAGATACGCAGTATTTT
TRBD1	TRBV14	.	TRBJ2-3	CASSRRDRISTDTQYF	TGTGCCAGCAGCCGTCGGGACAGAATTAGCACAGATACGCAGTATTTT
TRBD1	TRBV6-9	.	TRBJ2-7	CASSSSGQGAREQYF	TGTGCCAGCAGTTCCTCAGGACAGGGGGCGCGAGAGCAGTACTTC
.	TRBV27	many	TRBJ1-1	CASSSNNRNTEAFF	TGTGCCAGCAGTTCCAACAACAGGAACACTGAAGCTTTCTTT
.	TRBV6-2/TRBV6-3	many	TRBJ2-3	CASSYSSINTDTQYF	TGTGCCAGCAGTTACAGCAGTATCAACACAGATACGCAGTATTTT
TRBD2	TRBV5-4	few	TRBJ2-7	CASSFRTSGLYEQYF	TGTGCCAGCAGCTTTCGGACTAGCGGACTCTACGAGCAGTACTTC
.	TRBV2	many	TRBJ2-7	CASSNDGGEQYF	TGTGCCAGCAGTAATGATGGGGGCGAGCAGTACTTC
.	TRBV27	few	TRBJ2-2	CASSFLGRPGELFF	TGTGCCAGCAGTTTTCTCGGTCGGCCCGGGGAGCTGTTTTTT
TRBD2	TRBV7-9	few	TRBJ2-7	CASSKGLAATYEQYF	TGTGCCAGCAGCAAAGGACTAGCGGCCACCTACGAGCAGTACTTC
.	TRBV4-1	.	TRBJ2-5	CASSLFLQETQYF	TGCGCCAGCAGCCTGTTTCTCCAAGAGACCCAGTACTTC
TRBD2	TRBV28	many	TRBJ2-1	CASSPGTSSINEQFF	TGTGCCAGCAGCCCTGGGACTAGTTCGATAAATGAGCAGTTCTTC
.	TRBV7-3	.	TRBJ2-7	CASSLIGGDREQYF	TGTGCCAGCAGCTTAATAGGAGGGGACCGCGAGCAGTACTTC
.	TRBV12-3/TRBV12-4	.	TRBJ1-1	CASSSPETTEAFF	TGTGCCAGCAGCTCTCCGGAAACTACTGAAGCTTTCTTT
.	TRBV30	many	TRBJ1-3	CAWSRTSGNTIYF	TGTGCCTGGAGTAGGACCTCTGGAAACACCATATATTTT
.	TRBV19	.	TRBJ2-1	CASSISGGFRRGSYNEQFF	TGTGCCAGTAGTATCAGCGGCGGATTCCGGCGCGGCTCCTACAATGAGCAGTTCTTC
TRBD2	TRBV5-6	.	TRBJ2-7	CASSLASGSSGEQYF	TGTGCCAGCAGCTTGGCTAGCGGGAGTTCGGGGGAGCAGTACTTC
.	TRBV4-1	.	TRBJ2-7	CASSQGGQGIYEQYF	TGCGCCAGCAGCCAAGGGGGGCAGGGAATCTACGAGCAGTACTTC
TRBD2	TRBV28	many	TRBJ2-1	CASTYSGLAGPGGNEQFF	TGTGCCAGCACCTATTCGGGACTAGCGGGCCCCGGAGGGAATGAGCAGTTCTTC
TRBD1	TRBV20-1	many	TRBJ1-2	CSARDWGQGRFYGYTF	TGCAGTGCTAGAGATTGGGGACAGGGTCGGTTCTATGGCTACACCTTC
TRBD2	TRBV4-1	.	TRBJ2-1	CASSQPGGEDEQFF	TGCGCCAGCAGCCAACCGGGAGGGGAGGATGAGCAGTTCTTC
.	TRBV28	.	TRBJ1-5	CASSLWGWGSYSNQPQHF	TGTGCCAGCAGTTTATGGGGTTGGGGATCCTATAGCAATCAGCCCCAGCATTTT
.	TRBV12-5	few	TRBJ1-3	CASGLTGTGNTIYF	TGTGCTAGTGGCCTGACGGGGACTGGAAACACCATATATTTT
TRBD2	TRBV6-1	.	TRBJ2-2	CASILAGMNTGELFF	TGTGCCAGCATCCTAGCGGGAATGAATACCGGGGAGCTGTTTTTT
.	TRBV12-3/TRBV12-4	few	TRBJ1-1	CASAQGIFTEAFF	TGTGCCAGCGCTCAGGGGATCTTCACTGAAGCTTTCTTT
.	TRBV4-1	.	TRBJ2-5	CASSRWEGNQETQYF	TGCGCCAGCAGCCGCTGGGAAGGGAACCAAGAGACCCAGTACTTC
.	TRBV27	many	TRBJ2-2	CASSATYGYAGELFF	TGTGCCAGCAGTGCTACGTATGGTTACGCCGGGGAGCTGTTTTTT
.	TRBV6-5	few	TRBJ2-1	CASSYRSYNEQFF	TGTGCCAGCAGTTACCGCAGCTACAATGAGCAGTTCTTC
TRBD2	TRBV20-1	many	TRBJ2-7	CSARAPDSGLAGIYEQYF	TGCAGTGCTAGAGCCCCGGACAGTGGACTAGCGGGAATTTACGAGCAGTACTTC
.	TRBV20-1	.	TRBJ2-5	CSAPKTGTPLETQYF	TGCAGTGCTCCTAAAACAGGGACCCCCCTAGAGACCCAGTACTTC
TRBD2	TRBV2	.	TRBJ2-1	CASSDPSGRRYNEQFF	TGTGCCAGCAGTGACCCTAGCGGGAGGAGGTACAATGAGCAGTTCTTC
TRBD1	TRBV28	many	TRBJ1-5	CASSGDRGSNQPQHF	TGTGCCAGCAGTGGCGACAGGGGTTCCAATCAGCCCCAGCATTTT
.	TRBV9	many	TRBJ2-2	CASSVDSVTVDTGELFF	TGTGCCAGCAGCGTAGATTCTGTAACGGTGGACACCGGGGAGCTGTTTTTT